This TCR beta chain emerged from a study of T cell responses to AZD1222 COVID-19 vaccine. Study-wide context: Combined were second doses at about 4 or about 12 weeks.

Method: immunoSEQ multiplex PCR; TCRdb's copy keeps in-frame clones and lacks some. The sample holds about 150,000 clones; 80% to 90% are singletons and the top ten take 1.9%. Germline lookup yields CDR1 SGHRS and CDR2 YFSETQ. Deletions cut 4 bases from V and 4 bases from J, with 14 bases between. The CDR3 is 14 amino acids. A note on this clone: Its antigen is currently unknown.

Notes on the study in general: Repertoires were collected only later (after the peak T cell response had occurred). At baseline, just six or seven AZD1222 recipients tested seropositive. Donors were chiefly white British, with a greater number of females, and clonal diversity was perhaps underestimated.

The V and J genes are TRBV5-1 and TRBJ1-1, with D perhaps matching TRBD1 (6 bases). Sample: peripheral blood, taken on day 0 of AZD1222 vaccination. The clonotype originates from an adult in good health. The CDR3 protein is CASSRGEGSTEAFF. CDR3 in DNA: TGCGCCAGCAGCAGGGGGGAAGGGAGCACTGAAGCTTTCTTT.